Below, 28 T cell receptor beta chains from the same sample are listed, as sequenced in a study of T cells expressing NK-cell markers. TCRdb reprocessed the 5' RACE reads and keeps a single row for each CDR3 protein, giving no DNA. The table lists 400,000 or so distinct CDR3 sequences. The material sequenced was blood T cells: a sorted CD56 or NKG2C T cell subset, CD4+ or CD8+ T cells, or bulk PBMC T cells (not recorded which). All receptors come from a woman aged 50 to 60 in good health.

V gene TRBV12-3 or TRBV12-4 combines with J gene TRBJ1-1; TCRdb's D call of TRBD1 is untestable without DNA. This CDR3 region has 13 residues. CDR3 sequence: CASSAHQGAEAFF.

The genes are TRBV5-1 and TRBJ2-3. Per germline, CDR1 SGHRS and CDR2 YFSETQ. The CDR3 runs to 14 residues. The CDR3: CASSLATSLDTQYF.

The rearrangement links TRBV6-6 to TRBJ1-3. Germline CDR1 MNHNY, CDR2 SVGAGI (reference sequence). The CDR3 runs to 16 residues. The CDR3 loop reads CASSHLPPSSGNTIYF.

The V and J genes are TRBV6-5 and TRBJ2-6; the D gene TCRdb calls, TRBD2, cannot be checked with no DNA. CDR1 and CDR2 (germline): MNHEY, SVGAGI. The CDR3 totals 20 residues. This chain's CDR3 is CASSLTVLAGGLRGANVLTF.

The V gene is TRBV5-1, the J gene TRBJ1-1. The CDR3 loop spans 16 amino acids. CDR1 and CDR2 (germline): SGHRS, YFSETQ. This chain's CDR3 is CASSFTGGVADTEAFF.

The chain links TRBV20-1 to TRBJ2-5; TCRdb picks TRBD2, but there is no DNA to check that call. Germline CDR1 DFQATT, CDR2 SNEGSKA (reference sequence). This CDR3 is built from 11 residues. The CDR3 sequence is CSAGEDETQYF.

The chain has TRBV20-1 and TRBJ1-1. There are 14 residues in the CDR3. Per the germline V gene, CDR1 is DFQATT and CDR2 is SNEGSKA (reference sequence). This CDR3 reads CSASKDSRANEAFF.

This chain uses TRBV3-1 with TRBJ2-4; TCRdb reports TRBD1, a call that lacks DNA to check it against. CDR3 size: 16 residues. Looked up from germline, CDR1 is LGHDT and CDR2 is YNNKEL (reference sequence). The CDR3 loop reads CASSPTGSEAKNIQYF. Complete variable domain (other parts from reference TRBV3-1 and TRBJ2-4): DTAVSQTPKYLVTQMGNDKSIKCEQNLGHDTMYWYKQDSKKFLKIMFSYNNKELIINETVPNRFSPKSPDKAHLNLHINSLELGDSAVYFCASSPTGSEAKNIQYFGAGTRLSVL.

V and J are TRBV7-9 and TRBJ2-5. CDR3 size: 13 residues. The V gene's germline CDR1 is SEHNR and CDR2 FQNEAQ (reference sequence). The CDR3 loop reads CASSRPNGGTQYF.

The chain recombines TRBV3-1 with TRBJ2-1; no DNA is available, so the TRBD2 call from TCRdb remains unchecked. The CDR3 is made up of 19 amino acids. Germline V CDR1 and CDR2: LGHDT, YNNKEL (reference sequence). The CDR3 region is CASSQEGLAVLSSYNEQFF.

The rearrangement links TRBV2 to TRBJ2-4; TCRdb gives TRBD2 as the D gene, but with no DNA this cannot be confirmed. The germline CDR1 and CDR2 sequences are SNHLY and FYNNEI. This CDR3 spans 14 amino acids. The CDR3 sequence is CASRITLTKNIQYF. Using reference TRBV2 and TRBJ2-4 for the parts outside the CDR3, the full variable domain is EPEVTQTPSHQVTQMGQEVILRCVPISNHLYFYWYRQILGQKVEFLVSFYNNEISEKSEIFDDQFSVERPDGSNFTLKIRSTKLEDSAMYFCASRITLTKNIQYFGAGTRLSVL.

V and J are TRBV27 and TRBJ1-1; TCRdb selects TRBD1, and the lack of DNA leaves this call unchecked. Germline CDR1 is MNHEY and CDR2 is SMNVEV (reference sequence). The CDR3 is made up of 16 amino acids. The CDR3 is CASSLGQGEVGTEAFF.

The J gene is TRBJ1-1, the V gene TRBV20-1; the TRBD1 assignment by TCRdb is unverifiable without DNA. From germline, CDR1 is DFQATT and CDR2 SNEGSKA (reference sequence). This CDR3 contains 15 residues. Here the CDR3 reads CSASGQGAMNTEAFF.

The J gene is TRBJ2-3, the V gene TRBV6-2 or TRBV6-3; the D call of TRBD2 rests on TCRdb alone, since no DNA is present to check it. The CDR3 loop spans 15 amino acids. Germline lookup yields CDR1 MNHEY and CDR2 SVGEGT. The chain's CDR3 is CASSYVGGPRDTQYF.

The chain recombines TRBV4-1 with TRBJ2-5; TCRdb's D call of TRBD1 is untestable without DNA. CDR1 is MGHRA, CDR2 YSYEKL, per germline. This CDR3 spans 14 amino acids. CDR3 protein: CASSDSAYRETQYF.

This chain uses TRBV5-1 with TRBJ2-5. Germline assignment: CDR1 SGHRS and CDR2 YFSETQ. The CDR3 length is 13 residues. The CDR3 region is CASSLAVQETQYF.

The chain combines TRBV25-1 with TRBJ2-3. The germline gives CDR1 MGHDK, CDR2 SYGVNS. The CDR3 runs 13 residues. The CDR3 spells CASSDYREDTQYF.

This rearrangement joins TRBV7-2 to TRBJ2-1; TCRdb gives TRBD1 as the D gene, but with no DNA this cannot be confirmed. This CDR3 has 15 amino acids. Looked up from germline, CDR1 is SGHTA and CDR2 is FQGNSA. This CDR3 reads CASSLGPGRNNEQFF. The whole variable domain, filled in from reference TRBV7-2 and TRBJ2-1, reads GAGVSQSPSNKVTEKGKDVELRCDPISGHTALYWYRQSLGQGLEFLIYFQGNSAPDKSGLPSDRFSAERTGGSVSTLTIQRTQQEDSAVYLCASSLGPGRNNEQFFGPGTRLTVL.

The CDR3 is CASSLGTGRGKYEQYF. The chain is built from TRBV5-5 and TRBJ2-7; TCRdb names TRBD1, which stays unverified in the absence of DNA. CDR3 length: 16 residues. CDR1 is SGHKS, CDR2 YYEKEE, per germline (reference sequence).

V is TRBV5-5 and J is TRBJ2-3; TCRdb selects TRBD2, and the lack of DNA leaves this call unchecked. Looked up from germline, CDR1 is SGHKS and CDR2 is YYEKEE (reference sequence). The CDR3 runs 18 residues. This CDR3 reads CASSLAGTSGRAWGTQYF.

The chain carries TRBV12-3 or TRBV12-4 and TRBJ1-1; TCRdb selects TRBD1, and the lack of DNA leaves this call unchecked. CDR3 length: 13 residues. The CDR3 region is CASSWNRGSGAFF.

V usage is TRBV24-1 and J usage is TRBJ2-3. Germline CDR1 is KGHDR and CDR2 is SFDVKD. The CDR3 has 13 residues. The CDR3 sequence: CATSQGMGDTQYF.

The chain recombines TRBV12-3 or TRBV12-4 with TRBJ2-1; TCRdb calls TRBD2, which cannot be checked without DNA. The CDR3 runs to 17 residues. The CDR3: CASSPTSAGARYNEQFF.

V and J are TRBV11-3 and TRBJ1-2; TCRdb proposes TRBD1, but this gene call is untestable without DNA. Germline CDR1 SGHNT, CDR2 YENEEA. The CDR3 covers 15 residues. CDR3 amino acids: CASSSDRGAIYGYTF.

The chain uses TRBV3-1 and TRBJ2-3; the TCRdb call, TRBD2, lacks DNA for checking. Germline assignment: CDR1 LGHDT and CDR2 YNNKEL (reference sequence). This CDR3 contains 14 residues. CDR3 amino acids: CASSPTRVTDTQYF.

V usage is TRBV12-3 or TRBV12-4 and J usage is TRBJ2-7; the D call from TCRdb, TRBD2, cannot be confirmed without DNA. The CDR3 spans 11 residues. CDR3 loop: CASSSGVEQYF.

V usage is TRBV2 and J usage is TRBJ2-1; TCRdb names TRBD1, which stays unverified in the absence of DNA. CDR3 length: 14 residues. Germline loops: CDR1 SNHLY, CDR2 FYNNEI. The CDR3 loop reads CASSEFGAGNEQFF. The whole variable domain, remainder taken from reference TRBV2 and TRBJ2-1, is EPEVTQTPSHQVTQMGQEVILRCVPISNHLYFYWYRQILGQKVEFLVSFYNNEISEKSEIFDDQFSVERPDGSNFTLKIRSTKLEDSAMYFCASSEFGAGNEQFFGPGTRLTVL.

The chain employs TRBV20-1 and TRBJ2-7. Germline loops: CDR1 DFQATT, CDR2 SNEGSKA (reference sequence). The CDR3 loop spans 11 amino acids. The CDR3: CSARIIYEQYF.